This T cell receptor beta chain appears in the sequencing data of a study of T cells in Graves' hyperthyroidism and ophthalmopathy. The length of the CDR3 is 14 residues. The trim removed 4 bases at V and 5 bases at J, leaving 4 bases unmatched. CDR1 SNHLY and CDR2 FYNNEI come from the germline V gene. Amplified regions were TCR beta CDR3 sequences from RNA transcripts. The HTBI primer set served for first-round RT-PCR of the TCR CDR3. In TCRdb, the multiplex PCR reads were re-called with MiXCR into one record per CDR3 protein. The data contain about 560,000 distinct CDR3 sequences, approximately 16% of them seen just once; the ten biggest clones take up approximately 20%.

The rearrangement links TRBV2 to TRBJ1-5; the match to TRBD1 covers 8 bases. The source of this sequence is a woman younger than 35 with Graves' hyperthyroidism. Sequencing was performed on blood. This chain's CDR3 is CASSGDRTYQPQHF. The DNA of the CDR3 is TGTGCCAGCAGTGGGGACAGGACCTATCAGCCCCAGCATTTT. The full variable domain, its missing parts supplied by reference TRBV2 and TRBJ1-5, is EPEVTQTPSHQVTQMGQEVILRCVPISNHLYFYWYRQILGQKVEFLVSFYNNEISEKSEIFDDQFSVERPDGSNFTLKIRSTKLEDSAMYFCASSGDRTYQPQHFGDGTRLSIL.